This T cell receptor (beta chain) was found in a study of post-analysis software for immune sequencing data. The overall study: Recorded disease courses covered relapsing-remitting, secondary progressive and progressive-relapsing multiple sclerosis. Some patients had no subtype annotation.

Trimming took 5 bases from V and 1 from J; bases not matched to a gene: 11. Per the germline V gene, CDR1 is SGHTA and CDR2 is FQGNSA. The CDR3 length is 18 residues. Unique molecular identifiers were built into the TCR beta cDNA libraries. TCRdb passed the PCR reads through MiXCR, listing each CDR3 protein once. The table has roughly 800,000 distinct CDR3 sequences, around 45% seen once. Study-wide results and caveats: TRBV5-6, TRBV5-1 and TRBV20-1 were among four or five TRBV segments more frequent in patients than controls.

Concerning this clonotype: Antigen unknown.

Sequencing was carried out using blood. This sequence joins TRBV7-2 and TRBJ2-3; 11 positions agree with TRBD2. The origin of this receptor is a girl aged 10 to 17 with multiple sclerosis. CDR3 bases: TGTGCCAGCAGCCTCGGGGCTAGCGGGAGGATGGGCACAGATACGCAGTATTTT. Amino acid sequence: CASSLGASGRMGTDTQYF. The whole variable domain, filled in from reference TRBV7-2 and TRBJ2-3, reads GAGVSQSPSNKVTEKGKDVELRCDPISGHTALYWYRQSLGQGLEFLIYFQGNSAPDKSGLPSDRFSAERTGGSVSTLTIQRTQQEDSAVYLCASSLGASGRMGTDTQYFGPGTRLTVL.